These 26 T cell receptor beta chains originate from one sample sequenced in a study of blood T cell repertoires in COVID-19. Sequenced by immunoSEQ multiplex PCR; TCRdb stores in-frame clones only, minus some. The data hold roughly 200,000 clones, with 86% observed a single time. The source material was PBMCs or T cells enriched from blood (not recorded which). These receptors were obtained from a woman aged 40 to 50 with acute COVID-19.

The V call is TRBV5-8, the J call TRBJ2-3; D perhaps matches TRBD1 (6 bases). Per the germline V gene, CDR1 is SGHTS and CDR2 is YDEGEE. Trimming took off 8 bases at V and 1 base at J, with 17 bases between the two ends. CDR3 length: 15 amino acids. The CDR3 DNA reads TGTGCCAGTAGTACAAGGGGGTCCCGCACAGATACGCAGTATTTT. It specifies CASSTRGSRTDTQYF.

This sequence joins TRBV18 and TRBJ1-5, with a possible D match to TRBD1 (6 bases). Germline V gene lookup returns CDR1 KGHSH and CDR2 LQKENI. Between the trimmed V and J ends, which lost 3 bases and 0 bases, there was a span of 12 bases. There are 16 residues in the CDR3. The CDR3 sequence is CASSPFRQDSNQPQHF. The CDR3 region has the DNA TGTGCCAGCTCACCTTTTCGACAGGATAGCAATCAGCCCCAGCATTTT.

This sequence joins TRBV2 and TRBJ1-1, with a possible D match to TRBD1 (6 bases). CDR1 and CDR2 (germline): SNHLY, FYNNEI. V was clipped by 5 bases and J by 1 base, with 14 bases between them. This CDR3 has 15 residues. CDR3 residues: CASSKTGMANTEAFF. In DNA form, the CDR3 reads TGTGCCAGCAGTAAAACAGGGATGGCGAACACTGAAGCTTTCTTT.

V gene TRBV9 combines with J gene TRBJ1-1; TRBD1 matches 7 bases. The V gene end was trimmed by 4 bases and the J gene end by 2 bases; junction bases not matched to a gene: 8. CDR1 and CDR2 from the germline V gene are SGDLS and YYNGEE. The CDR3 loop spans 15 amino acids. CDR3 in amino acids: CASSLSGTVNTEAFF. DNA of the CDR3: TGTGCCAGCAGCCTCTCCGGGACAGTTAACACTGAAGCTTTCTTT.

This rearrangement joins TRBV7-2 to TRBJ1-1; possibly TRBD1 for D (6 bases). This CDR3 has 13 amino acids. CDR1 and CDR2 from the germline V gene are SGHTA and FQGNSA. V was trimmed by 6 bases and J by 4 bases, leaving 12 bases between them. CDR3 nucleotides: TGTGCCAGCAGTCCGAGGGGGAGCACTGAAGCTTTCTTT. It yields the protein CASSPRGSTEAFF.

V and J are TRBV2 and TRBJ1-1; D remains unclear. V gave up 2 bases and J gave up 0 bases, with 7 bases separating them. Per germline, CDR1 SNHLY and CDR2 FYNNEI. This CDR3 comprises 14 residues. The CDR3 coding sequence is TGTGCCAGCAGTGAAAGCCAACTGAACACTGAAGCTTTCTTT. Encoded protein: CASSESQLNTEAFF.

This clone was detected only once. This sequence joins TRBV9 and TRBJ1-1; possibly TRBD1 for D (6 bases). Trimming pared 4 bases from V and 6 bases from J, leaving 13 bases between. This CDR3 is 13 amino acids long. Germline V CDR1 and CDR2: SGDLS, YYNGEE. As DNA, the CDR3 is TGTGCCAGCAGCCGGGGGGGGCCGGCTGAAGCTTTCTTT. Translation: CASSRGGPAEAFF.

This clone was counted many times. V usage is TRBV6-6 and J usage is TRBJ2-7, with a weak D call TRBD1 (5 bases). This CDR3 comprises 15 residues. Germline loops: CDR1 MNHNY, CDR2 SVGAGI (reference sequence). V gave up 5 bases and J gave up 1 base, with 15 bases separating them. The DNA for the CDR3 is TGTGCCAGCAGTCAAGCAAGGGGCTTTTCCTACGAGCAGTACTTC. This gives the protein CASSQARGFSYEQYF.

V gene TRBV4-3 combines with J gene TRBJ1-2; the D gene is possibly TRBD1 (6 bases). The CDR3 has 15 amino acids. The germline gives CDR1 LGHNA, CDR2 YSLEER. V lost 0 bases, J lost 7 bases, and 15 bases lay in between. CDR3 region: CASSQEVLGGAGYTF. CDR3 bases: TGCGCCAGCAGCCAAGAAGTCCTAGGGGGGGCTGGCTACACCTTC.

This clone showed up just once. This CDR3 reads CASSDQGSGYTF. Here the CDR3 DNA reads TGTGCCAGCAGTGACCAGGGAAGTGGCTACACCTTC. The gene calls are TRBV6-2 or TRBV6-3 and TRBJ1-2, with a possible D match to TRBD1 (5 bases). From germline, CDR1 is MNHEY and CDR2 SVGEGT. CDR3 size: 12 residues. V lost 5 bases to trimming and J lost 7 bases, with 11 bases between them.

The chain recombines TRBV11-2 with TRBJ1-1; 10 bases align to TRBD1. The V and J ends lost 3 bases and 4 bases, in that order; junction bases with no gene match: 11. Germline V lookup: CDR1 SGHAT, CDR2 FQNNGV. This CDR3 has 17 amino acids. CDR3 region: CASSFVAPGQGSTEAFF. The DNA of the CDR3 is TGTGCCAGCAGCTTCGTCGCTCCGGGACAGGGGAGCACTGAAGCTTTCTTT.

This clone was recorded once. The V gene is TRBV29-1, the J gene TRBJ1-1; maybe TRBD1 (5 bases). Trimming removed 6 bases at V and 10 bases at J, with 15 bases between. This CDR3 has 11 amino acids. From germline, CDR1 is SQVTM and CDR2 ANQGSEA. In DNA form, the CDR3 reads TGCAGCGTGGTCGCAGGGCTCCTAGCTTTCTTT. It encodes CSVVAGLLAFF.

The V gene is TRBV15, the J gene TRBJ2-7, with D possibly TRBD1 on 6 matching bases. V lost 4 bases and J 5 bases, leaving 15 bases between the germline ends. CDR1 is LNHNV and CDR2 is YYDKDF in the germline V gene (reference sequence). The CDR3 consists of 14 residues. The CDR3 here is CATSKTGNTDEQYF. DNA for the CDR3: TGTGCCACCAGCAAGACAGGTAATACGGACGAGCAGTACTTC. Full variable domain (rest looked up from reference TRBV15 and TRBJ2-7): DAMVIQNPRYQVTQFGKPVTLSCSQTLNHNVMYWYQQKSSQAPKLLFHYYDKDFNNEADTPDNFQSRRPNTSFCFLDIRSPGLGDTAMYLCATSKTGNTDEQYFGPGTRLTVT.

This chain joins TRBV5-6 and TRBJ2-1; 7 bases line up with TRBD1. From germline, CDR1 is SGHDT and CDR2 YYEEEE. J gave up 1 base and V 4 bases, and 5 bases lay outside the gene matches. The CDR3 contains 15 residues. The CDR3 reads CASSETTGSYNEQFF. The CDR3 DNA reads TGTGCCAGCAGCGAGACGACAGGGTCCTACAATGAGCAGTTCTTC.

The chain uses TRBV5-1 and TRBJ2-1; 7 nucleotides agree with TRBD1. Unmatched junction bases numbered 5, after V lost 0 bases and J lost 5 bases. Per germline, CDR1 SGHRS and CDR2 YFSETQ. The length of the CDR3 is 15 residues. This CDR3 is CASSLEGAPDNEQFF. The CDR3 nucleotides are TGCGCCAGCAGCTTGGAGGGGGCCCCTGACAATGAGCAGTTCTTC.

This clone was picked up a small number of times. DNA for the CDR3: TGTGCCAGCGTAGATCGGACAGGGAAGACTGAAGCTTTCTTT. As protein: CASVDRTGKTEAFF. This sequence joins TRBV27 and TRBJ1-1, with 8 nucleotides matching TRBD1. This CDR3 is built from 14 residues. From germline, CDR1 is MNHEY and CDR2 SMNVEV (reference sequence). Losses at the gene ends were 8 bases for V and 5 bases for J; bases not matched to a gene: 10.

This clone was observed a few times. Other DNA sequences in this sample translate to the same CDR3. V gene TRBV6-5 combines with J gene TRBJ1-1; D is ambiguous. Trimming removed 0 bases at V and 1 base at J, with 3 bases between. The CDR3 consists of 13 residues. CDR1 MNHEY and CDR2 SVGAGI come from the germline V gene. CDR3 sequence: CASSYSRNTEAFF. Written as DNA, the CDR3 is TGTGCCAGCAGTTACTCGCGGAACACTGAAGCTTTCTTT.

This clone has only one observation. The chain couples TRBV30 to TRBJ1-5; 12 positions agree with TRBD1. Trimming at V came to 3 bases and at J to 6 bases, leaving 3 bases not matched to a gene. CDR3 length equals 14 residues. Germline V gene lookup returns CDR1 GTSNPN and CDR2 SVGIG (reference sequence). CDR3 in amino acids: CAWRGQGASQPQHF. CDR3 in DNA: TGTGCCTGGAGGGGACAGGGGGCAAGTCAGCCCCAGCATTTT.

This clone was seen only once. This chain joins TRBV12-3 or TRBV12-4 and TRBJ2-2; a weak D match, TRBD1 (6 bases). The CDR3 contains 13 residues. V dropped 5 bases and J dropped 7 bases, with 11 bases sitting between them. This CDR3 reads CASSLRGNGELFF. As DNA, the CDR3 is TGTGCCAGCAGTCTGAGGGGGAACGGGGAGCTGTTTTTT.

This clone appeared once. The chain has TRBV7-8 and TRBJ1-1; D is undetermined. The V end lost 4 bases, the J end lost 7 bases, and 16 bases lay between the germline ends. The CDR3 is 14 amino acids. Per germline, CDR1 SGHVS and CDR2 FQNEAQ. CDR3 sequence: CASSSSEGWGEAFF. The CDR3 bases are TGTGCCAGCAGCTCTTCGGAGGGCTGGGGTGAAGCTTTCTTT.

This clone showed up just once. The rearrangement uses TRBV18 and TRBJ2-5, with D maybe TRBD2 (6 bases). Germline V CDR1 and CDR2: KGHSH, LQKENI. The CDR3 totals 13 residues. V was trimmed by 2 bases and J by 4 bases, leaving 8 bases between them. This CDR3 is CASSPGDLETQYF. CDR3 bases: TGTGCCAGCTCACCAGGGGACTTAGAGACCCAGTACTTC.

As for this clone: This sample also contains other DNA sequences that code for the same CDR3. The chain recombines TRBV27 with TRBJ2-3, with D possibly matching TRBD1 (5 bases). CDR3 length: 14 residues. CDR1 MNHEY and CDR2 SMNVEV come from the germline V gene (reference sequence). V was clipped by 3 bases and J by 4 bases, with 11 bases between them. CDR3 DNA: TGTGCCAGCAGTTTCCAGGGTCTCCCAGATACGCAGTATTTT. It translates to CASSFQGLPDTQYF.

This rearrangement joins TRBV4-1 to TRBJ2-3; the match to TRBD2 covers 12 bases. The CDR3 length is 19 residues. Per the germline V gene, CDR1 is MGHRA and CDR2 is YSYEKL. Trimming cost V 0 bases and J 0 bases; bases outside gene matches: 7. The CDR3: CASSQDILAGGTSTDTQYF. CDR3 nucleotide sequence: TGCGCCAGCAGCCAAGATATACTAGCGGGGGGAACTAGCACAGATACGCAGTATTTT.

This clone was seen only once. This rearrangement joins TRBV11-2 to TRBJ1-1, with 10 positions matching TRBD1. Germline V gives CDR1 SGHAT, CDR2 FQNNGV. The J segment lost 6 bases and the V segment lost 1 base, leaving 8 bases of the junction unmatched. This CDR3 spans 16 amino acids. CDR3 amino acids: CASSLGAWDRGSEAFF. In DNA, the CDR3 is TGTGCCAGCAGCTTAGGTGCTTGGGACAGGGGTTCTGAAGCTTTCTTT. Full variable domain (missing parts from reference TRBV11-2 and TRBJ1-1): EAGVAQSPRYKIIEKRQSVAFWCNPISGHATLYWYQQILGQGPKLLIQFQNNGVVDDSQLPKDRFSAERLKGVDSTLKIQPAKLEDSAVYLCASSLGAWDRGSEAFFGQGTRLTVV.

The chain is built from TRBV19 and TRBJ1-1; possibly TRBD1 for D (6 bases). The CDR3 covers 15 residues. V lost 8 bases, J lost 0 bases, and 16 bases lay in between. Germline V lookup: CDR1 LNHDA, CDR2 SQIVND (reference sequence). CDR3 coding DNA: TGTGCCAGTGCAACTATGGGGGCAGTGAACACTGAAGCTTTCTTT. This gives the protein CASATMGAVNTEAFF.

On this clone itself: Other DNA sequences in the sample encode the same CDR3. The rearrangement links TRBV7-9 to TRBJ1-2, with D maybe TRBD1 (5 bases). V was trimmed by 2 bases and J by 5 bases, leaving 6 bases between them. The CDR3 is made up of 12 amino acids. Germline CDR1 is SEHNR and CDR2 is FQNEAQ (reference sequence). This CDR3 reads CASSLQGYGYTF. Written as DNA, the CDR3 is TGTGCCAGCAGCTTACAGGGTTATGGCTACACCTTC.